The clone carrying this T cell receptor (beta chain) has just a few counts. No antigen is known for it. Unique molecular identifiers featured in how the TCRbeta library was prepared. From the PCR reads, TCRdb called clonotypes with MiXCR, one entry per CDR3 protein. The table shows about 980,000 distinct CDR3 sequences, with roughly 29% occurring only once. Trimming shortened V by 5 bases and J by 3 bases, and 12 bases separated the two germline ends. The CDR3 extends over 13 amino acids. Germline CDR1 SGHRS, CDR2 YFSETQ. The sample is drawn from a study of T-cell reconstitution after alpha-beta-depleted transplantation in children. Findings of the study overall: Surviving thymic progenitors and recipient T cells were the source of high TCRbeta diversity at day 60 in some patients.

The genes are TRBV5-1 and TRBJ2-7; tentative D call: TRBD1 (6 bases). The clonotype comes from a boy in the first two years of life who had a stem cell transplant for SCID, so the T cells may come from the graft donor. Sample: PBMCs, mostly from graft donor cells, taken 360 days after TCRalphabeta/CD19-depleted stem cell transplant. CDR3 loop: CASSGRTDYEQYF. Here the CDR3 DNA reads TGCGCCAGCAGTGGGCGGACAGACTACGAGCAGTACTTC.